The 26 T cell receptor beta chains below come from one sample, sequenced in a study of blood T cells in healthy people across ages. Sample-barcoded 5' priming and a J-beta primer mix drove a second PCR of about 7 to 12 cycles. TCRdb called the 5' RACE reads again in MiXCR, with one record for every CDR3 protein. Of fewer than 2,000,000 distinct CDR3 sequences listed, 35% to 50% were seen once; the top ten hold about 21%. The sample comprised blood. These receptors came from a human donor in good health.

This clonotype has just one count. The junction shows a germline mismatch at one end, possibly a read error. J is TRBJ2-6 and V is TRBV11-1; 9 nucleotides agree with TRBD1. Germline V gene sequence: CDR1 SGHAT, CDR2 FQDESV (reference sequence). The CDR3 is made up of 21 amino acids. In nucleotides, the CDR3 is TGTGCCAGCAGCCATGACGACCCTTGGGACAGGGTATTGAGGGGGGCCAACGCCCTGACTTTC. Its translation is CASSHDDPWDRVLRGANALTF.

The chain recombines TRBV21-1 with TRBJ2-1; TRBD2, the D gene given by the table, was not confirmed from the DNA. TRBV21-1 is a documented pseudogene. The CDR3 extends over 21 amino acids. The CDR3 sequence: CASSKSHLPPRLADTYNEQFF. DNA of the CDR3: TGTGCCAGCAGCAAAAGCCACCTACCCCCCCGGCTAGCGGATACCTACAATGAGCAGTTCTTC.

The chain uses TRBV5-1 and TRBJ2-1; D possibly corresponds to TRBD1 (6 bases). Germline values: CDR1 SGHRS, CDR2 YFSETQ. V was shortened by 0 bases and J by 15 bases, with 19 bases between the two germline ends. CDR3 length: 14 amino acids. CDR3 loop: CASSLDLGHIAWFF. The CDR3 region has the DNA TGCGCCAGCAGCTTGGACTTGGGACATATCGCATGGTTCTTC.

There are many counts of this clonotype. V is TRBV4-1 and J is TRBJ2-7; a possible D gene is TRBD2 (5 bases). Germline V gene sequence: CDR1 MGHRA, CDR2 YSYEKL. The germline V and J ends were trimmed by 0 bases and 3 bases, with 12 bases remaining between them. The CDR3 is 15 amino acids. CDR3 sequence: CASSQDAGGFYEQYF. In nucleotides, the CDR3 is TGCGCCAGCAGCCAAGATGCCGGAGGATTCTACGAGCAGTACTTC.

This clonotype has only a few counts. The genes are TRBV7-9 and TRBJ2-7, with 9 bases aligning to TRBD1. Germline V gives CDR1 SEHNR, CDR2 FQNEAQ (reference sequence). V shed 4 bases, J shed 10 bases, and the junction held 11 bases outside the gene matches. The CDR3 covers 14 residues. CDR3 amino acids: CASSSGQGNSVQYF. The DNA for the CDR3 is TGTGCCAGCAGCTCCGGACAGGGGAATTCGGTCCAGTACTTC.

The J gene is TRBJ2-7, the V gene TRBV4-1; D is tentatively TRBD1 or TRBD2 (6 bases each). Germline V gene sequence: CDR1 MGHRA, CDR2 YSYEKL. The V gene lost 1 base and the J gene lost 3 bases, with 16 bases spanning the gap. The CDR3 is made up of 16 amino acids. CDR3 loop: CASSQAPGGPFYEQYF. The CDR3 coding sequence is TGCGCCAGCAGCCAAGCTCCCGGGGGCCCTTTCTACGAGCAGTACTTC.

The genes are TRBV5-1 and TRBJ2-3, with TRBD1 identical over 9 bases. V trimming: 3 bases; J trimming: 0 bases; junction bases outside the gene matches: 11. This CDR3 has 18 residues. CDR1 SGHRS and CDR2 YFSETQ come from the germline V gene. CDR3 loop: CASSSLDRGMTSTDTQYF. CDR3 coding DNA: TGCGCCAGCAGCTCGCTAGACAGGGGGATGACTAGCACAGATACGCAGTATTTT.

This clonotype was observed many times. The chain links TRBV29-1 to TRBJ2-1; TRBD2 matches 11 bases. Trimming removed 1 base from V and 8 bases from J; junction bases left unmatched: 13. The CDR3 runs to 17 residues. CDR1 and CDR2 (germline): SQVTM, ANQGSEA. In DNA form, the CDR3 reads TGCAGCGTTGAAGGCCCGACTAGCGGGGAGTGGAGGGATGAGCAGTTCTTC. As protein: CSVEGPTSGEWRDEQFF.

CDR3 sequence: CASSIGQSYRGYTF. CDR3 coding DNA: TGTGCCAGCAGCATAGGACAGTCCTATCGTGGCTACACCTTC. This rearrangement joins TRBV7-9 to TRBJ1-2; TRBD1 might be the D (6 bases). Germline-derived CDR1 and CDR2 are SEHNR and FQNEAQ (reference sequence). Trimming left V 5 bases short and J 7 bases short, with 17 bases between. The CDR3 length is 14 residues.

This rearrangement joins TRBV7-9 to TRBJ2-3; the match to TRBD2 covers 10 bases. After removal of 3 bases from V and 4 bases from J, the junction contained 4 bases not matched to a gene. Germline V gene sequence: CDR1 SEHNR, CDR2 FQNEAQ (reference sequence). This CDR3 contains 15 residues. This CDR3 is CASSFILAGPDTQYF. Here the CDR3 DNA reads TGTGCCAGCAGCTTCATACTAGCGGGGCCAGATACGCAGTATTTT.

This clonotype showed up just a few times. This sequence joins TRBV7-2 and TRBJ1-2, with D unresolved. V gave up 8 bases and J gave up 5 bases, with 27 bases separating them. This CDR3 region has 17 residues. CDR1 is SGHTA, CDR2 FQGNSA, per germline. CDR3 DNA: TGTGCCAGCCCCCCCCCAAGTTGGGGAAGGGTCGGATATGGCTACACCTTC. Encoded protein: CASPPPSWGRVGYGYTF.

This clonotype occurred a few times. V usage is TRBV20-1 and J usage is TRBJ2-5; unclear D gene. With 3 bases removed from V and 4 bases from J, the gap between germline ends came to 6 bases. Per germline, CDR1 DFQATT and CDR2 SNEGSKA (reference sequence). The CDR3 has 11 amino acids. CDR3 in amino acids: CSASKGETQYF. The CDR3 nucleotides read TGCAGTGCTAGTAAAGGAGAGACCCAGTACTTC.

This chain uses TRBV20-1 with TRBJ1-2; D remains ambiguous. V dropped 5 bases and J dropped 0 bases, with 13 bases sitting between them. Germline CDR1 DFQATT, CDR2 SNEGSKA (reference sequence). The CDR3 runs to 14 residues. DNA for the CDR3: TGCAGTGCTTATTACAGAGGAGCTAACTATGGCTACACCTTC. It specifies CSAYYRGANYGYTF.

The chain uses TRBV10-3 and TRBJ2-1; 11 positions agree with TRBD1. The germline V gene encodes CDR1 ENHRY and CDR2 SYGVKD. The CDR3 has 15 residues. The V and J ends lost 4 bases and 8 bases, in that order; junction bases with no gene match: 7. This chain's CDR3 is CAISGRDRGFHEQFF. DNA for the CDR3: TGTGCCATCAGTGGCCGGGACAGGGGGTTTCATGAGCAGTTCTTC.

At least ten counts were recorded for this clonotype. The gene calls are TRBV5-1 and TRBJ2-3; D gene unclear. The V end was cut by 4 bases, the J end by 5 bases, with 11 bases between. Per germline, CDR1 SGHRS and CDR2 YFSETQ. This CDR3 is 13 amino acids long. CDR3: CASSPRDRDTQYF. CDR3 DNA: TGCGCCAGCAGCCCCCGAGACCGAGATACGCAGTATTTT.

This clonotype has only a few counts. The rearrangement links TRBV29-1 to TRBJ2-1, with 9 bases matching TRBD1. The J segment lost 8 bases and the V segment lost 3 bases, leaving 8 bases of the junction unmatched. CDR1 SQVTM and CDR2 ANQGSEA come from the germline V gene. The CDR3 is 14 amino acids. In DNA, the CDR3 is TGCAGCGTTGACGGCGGGACAGGGTACGATGAGCAGTTCTTC. Translation: CSVDGGTGYDEQFF.

The rearrangement uses TRBV20-1 and TRBJ2-6; D remains ambiguous. Germline V gene data show CDR1 as DFQATT and CDR2 as SNEGSKA (reference sequence). The CDR3 is made up of 16 amino acids. Trimming cost V 6 bases and J 0 bases, with 15 bases left between them. CDR3 protein: CSAPPREASGANVLTF. The CDR3 nucleotides are TGCAGTGCCCCCCCCCGAGAGGCCTCTGGGGCCAACGTCCTGACTTTC.

This clonotype was seen a single time. CDR3 nucleotides: TGTGCCAGTAGTAGCCAGCCGGGAGGGTTCTACGAGCAGTACTTC. Translated, it gives CASSSQPGGFYEQYF. The chain combines TRBV19 with TRBJ2-7, with 8 nucleotides matching TRBD2. Per germline, CDR1 LNHDA and CDR2 SQIVND (reference sequence). CDR3 length equals 15 residues. With 4 bases clipped from V and 3 bases from J, the junction kept 8 bases outside the gene matches. Supplemented by reference TRBV19 and TRBJ2-7, the full variable domain reads DGGITQSPKYLFRKEGQNVTLSCEQNLNHDAMYWYRQDPGQGLRLIYYSQIVNDFQKGDIAEGYSVSREKKESFPLTVTSAQKNPTAFYLCASSSQPGGFYEQYFGPGTRLTVT.

The chain couples TRBV10-3 to TRBJ1-2; D remains ambiguous. The germline gives CDR1 ENHRY, CDR2 SYGVKD. V was shortened by 0 bases and J by 8 bases, with 13 bases between the two germline ends. The CDR3 runs 14 residues. CDR3 bases: TGTGCCATCAGTGAGTCGAGTAGGCTGCGGGGCTACACCTTC. Translated, it gives CAISESSRLRGYTF.

This chain uses TRBV11-3 with TRBJ2-5, with TRBD1 identical over 7 bases. The CDR3 covers 13 residues. Germline V gene lookup returns CDR1 SGHNT and CDR2 YENEEA. Trimming cost V 4 bases and J 5 bases; bases outside gene matches: 4. Written as DNA, the CDR3 is TGTGCCAGCAGCTCGACAGGGATCGAGACCCAGTACTTC. Encoded protein: CASSSTGIETQYF.

This clonotype was picked up a small number of times. The genes are TRBV27 and TRBJ1-2; a weak D match, TRBD1 (5 bases). The V end lost 2 bases, the J end lost 7 bases, and 11 bases lay between the germline ends. Germline lookup yields CDR1 MNHEY and CDR2 SMNVEV (reference sequence). The CDR3 is 13 amino acids. The CDR3 loop is CASSLTAGPGYTF. CDR3 in DNA: TGTGCCAGCAGTTTAACGGCAGGGCCTGGCTACACCTTC.

The J gene is TRBJ1-1, the V gene TRBV10-3, with 7 bases fitting TRBD1. The germline V gene has CDR1 ENHRY and CDR2 SYGVKD. The CDR3 covers 17 residues. Trimming at V came to 8 bases and at J to 5 bases, leaving 20 bases not matched to a gene. The CDR3 is CAIGERQGLELETEAFF. For the CDR3, the DNA is TGTGCCATCGGGGAAAGACAGGGATTGGAGTTGGAGACTGAAGCTTTCTTT.

This clonotype was detected only once. This chain connects TRBV7-2 to TRBJ2-7; D may correspond to TRBD1 or TRBD2 (6 bases each). This CDR3 is 15 amino acids long. CDR1 and CDR2 from the germline V gene are SGHTA and FQGNSA. Trimming stripped 0 bases from V and 3 bases from J, with 12 bases between. Here the CDR3 DNA reads TGTGCCAGCAGCTTAGCGGGGGGCCCGGACTACGAGCAGTACTTC. It translates to CASSLAGGPDYEQYF.

This clonotype came up a few times. This chain connects TRBV29-1 to TRBJ2-7, with TRBD1 identical over 7 bases. The CDR3 consists of 13 residues. Germline V lookup: CDR1 SQVTM, CDR2 ANQGSEA. After removal of 6 bases from V and 4 bases from J, the junction contained 9 bases not matched to a gene. CDR3 DNA sequence: TGCAGCGTGGCCCGACAGGGCTTATACGAGCAGTACTTC. Translating gives CSVARQGLYEQYF.

V usage is TRBV7-9 and J usage is TRBJ2-1, with 8 bases matching TRBD2. Trimming cost V 5 bases and J 8 bases; bases outside gene matches: 11. Looked up from germline, CDR1 is SEHNR and CDR2 is FQNEAQ (reference sequence). The CDR3 totals 15 residues. As DNA, the CDR3 is TGTGCCAGCAGCCCTCGGGGGGGCCCCCCTCATGAGCAGTTCTTC. It is translated as CASSPRGGPPHEQFF.

The chain has TRBV21-1 and TRBJ2-7; the D call TRBD2 from the table was never checked on the DNA. TRBV21-1 is a listed pseudogene. The CDR3 loop spans 14 amino acids. The CDR3 sequence: CASSKGWTGYEQYF. The CDR3 DNA follows: TGTGCCAGCAGCAAAGGGTGGACTGGTTACGAGCAGTACTTC.